This T cell receptor beta chain was recorded in a study of blood T cell repertoires in COVID-19. This clone was picked up a small number of times. TCRdb keeps only in-frame clones here, not all; method: immunoSEQ multiplex PCR. This sample has some 270,000 clones; roughly 85% occur once, and the top ten carry approximately 8.2%. Deletions cut 2 bases from V and 2 bases from J, with 10 bases between. CDR1 is KGHSH, CDR2 LQKENI, per germline. The CDR3 is 14 amino acids. V and J are TRBV18 and TRBJ2-7; TRBD1 is a possible D gene (5 bases). This sequence originates from a woman aged 45 to 65 with acute COVID-19. The sequencing sample was made of PBMCs or T cells enriched from blood (not recorded which). CDR3 nucleotides: TGTGCCAGCTCACCATCCAGGGTAACCTACGAGCAGTACTTC. Protein: CASSPSRVTYEQYF.